This TCR beta chain was found in a study of regulatory T cells in long-lasting Graves disease. Study-level background: The antithyroid drugs taken by newly diagnosed Graves' patients had been used for under 3 months.

CDR1 and CDR2 (germline): SEHNR, FQNEAQ (reference sequence). V trimming: 4 bases; J trimming: 8 bases; junction bases outside the gene matches: 7. The CDR3 loop spans 15 amino acids. The table lists this clonotype with many counts. For TCR beta, libraries came from iRepertoire HTBI primers and Arm-PCR of CDR3 regions. From the multiplex PCR reads, TCRdb called clonotypes with MiXCR, one entry per CDR3 protein. Here the sample spans about 220,000 distinct CDR3 sequences, about 19% being singletons. Time point of the sample: newly diagnosed GD, antithyroid drugs for less than 3 months. PBMC RNA served as the TCR library source. A further study also used this sample, focusing on T cells in Graves' hyperthyroidism and ophthalmopathy. From that study: Based on clinical symptoms, serum thyroxine and TRAb, thyroid ultrasound and orbital computed tomography, diagnoses were reached.

The TCR was taken from a woman aged 25 to 39 with Graves disease. V usage is TRBV7-9 and J usage is TRBJ2-1; 11 nucleotides line up with TRBD2. This material consisted of peripheral blood mononuclear cells (PBMCs), taken at new diagnosis, from a patient treated with antithyroid drugs. CDR3 in amino acids: CASSSPGTSGHEQFF. CDR3 bases: TGTGCCAGCAGCTCACCCGGGACTAGCGGCCATGAGCAGTTCTTC. Together with reference TRBV7-9 and TRBJ2-1, the CDR3 gives the full variable domain: DTGVSQNPRHKITKRGQNVTFRCDPISEHNRLYWYRQTLGQGPEFLTYFQNEAQLEKSRLLSDRFSAERPKGSFSTLEIQRTEQGDSAMYLCASSSPGTSGHEQFFGPGTRLTVL.